Listed below are T cell receptor beta chains from one sample, sequenced in a study of cytotoxic CD8 clonotypes in ibrutinib-treated CLL. Produced via immunoSEQ multiplex PCR; TCRdb's table is partial and in-frame only. Among roughly 200,000 clones, nearly 80% were seen once, and the ten largest hold more than 9.5%. This sample comprised PBMCs, obtained after 12 months of ibrutinib treatment. The receptors were gathered from a human donor with chronic lymphocytic leukemia. CDR3s include the opening cysteine and the closing phenylalanine or tryptophan. The D gene is left open where the match is weak. For some rows the clone size is stated as once, few or many, or as a class when expanded; others skip it.

size: NA
D: NA
length: 13
V: TRBV7-8
J: TRBJ1-1
DNA: TGTGCCAGCAGCTCGGAGGTGGGAGCTGAAGCTTTCTTT
CDR3: CASSSEVGAEAFF

size: NA
D: NA
length: 15
V: TRBV6-5
J: TRBJ1-1
DNA: TGTGCCAGCAGTTACTCGTCAGGGCGGTCCACTGAAGCTTTCTTT
CDR3: CASSYSSGRSTEAFF

size: NA
D: NA
length: 16
V: TRBV9
J: TRBJ2-3
DNA: TGTGCCAGCAGCGTATTCAGGGCCACTCACACAGATACGCAGTATTTT
CDR3: CASSVFRATHTDTQYF

size: NA
D: NA
length: 16
V: TRBV4-2
J: TRBJ1-4
DNA: TGTGCCAGCAGCCAAGGGGTCTTCAGGGTTGAGGAAAAACTGTTTTTT
CDR3: CASSQGVFRVEEKLFF

size: NA
D: NA
length: 13
V: TRBV9
J: TRBJ1-1
DNA: TGTGCCAGCAGCCCCCGGATGAACACTGAAGCTTTCTTT
CDR3: CASSPRMNTEAFF

size: NA
D: NA
length: 13
V: TRBV4-1
J: TRBJ1-3
DNA: TGCGCCAGCGGGACGTTCTCTGGAAACACCATATATTTT
CDR3: CASGTFSGNTIYF

size: NA
D: TRBD1
length: 14
V: TRBV5-1
J: TRBJ2-3
DNA: TGCGCCAGCAGCTTCGGACAGGGGAGACATACGCAGTATTTT
CDR3: CASSFGQGRHTQYF

size: NA
D: TRBD1
length: 13
V: TRBV6-6
J: TRBJ1-2
DNA: TGTGCCAGCAAGAGCCAGGGGGCAAGTGGCTACACCTTC
CDR3: CASKSQGASGYTF

size: once
D: TRBD2
length: 14
V: TRBV6-1
J: TRBJ2-1
DNA: TGTGCCAGTTTCCCGGGGGGGTCCTACAATGAGCAGTTCTTC
CDR3: CASFPGGSYNEQFF

size: NA
D: NA
length: 14
V: TRBV5-1
J: TRBJ2-7
DNA: TGCGCCAGCAGCTTTTCGGGGTCCGGTTACGAGCAGTACTTC
CDR3: CASSFSGSGYEQYF